The next 26 T cell receptor beta chains were all read from a single sample in a study of shared clonotypes between healthy human individuals. The protocol was immunoSEQ multiplex PCR, while the TCRdb copy is restricted to in-frame clones and leaves out a portion. Of hundreds of thousands of clones listed, 74% were seen once; the top ten hold over 1.5%. The specimen sequenced was memory CD4+ T cells sorted from blood. Specified subset: CD45RA-negative fraction. The receptor source for this set is a young woman in good health.

The chain recombines TRBV19 with TRBJ1-1; TRBD1 might be the D (5 bases). Trimming removed 2 bases at V and 1 base at J, with 11 bases between. In germline, CDR1 is LNHDA, CDR2 SQIVND (reference sequence). CDR3 size: 15 residues. The DNA for the CDR3 is TGTGCCAGTAGTATAATGCGGGGACGGAACACTGAAGCTTTCTTT. Encoded protein: CASSIMRGRNTEAFF.

The chain is built from TRBV15 and TRBJ1-2; D uncertain. The CDR3 has 16 amino acids. V was clipped by 0 bases and J by 8 bases, with 19 bases between them. CDR1 and CDR2 (germline): LNHNV, YYDKDF (reference sequence). The CDR3 DNA reads TGTGCCACCAGCAGAGATTCCCCCCTGATCCCAAAGGGCTACACCTTC. Translated: CATSRDSPLIPKGYTF.

This clone was observed at least ten times. The V and J genes are TRBV19 and TRBJ1-5; 8 nucleotides line up with TRBD1. The germline gives CDR1 LNHDA, CDR2 SQIVND (reference sequence). Trimming at V came to 3 bases and at J to 6 bases, leaving 7 bases not matched to a gene. The CDR3 has 15 amino acids. As DNA, the CDR3 is TGTGCCAGTAGTATGACGACAGGGGTAAGTCAGCCCCAGCATTTT. Translated, it gives CASSMTTGVSQPQHF.

This clone was counted a single time. V usage is TRBV19 and J usage is TRBJ1-3; D unresolved. This CDR3 comprises 15 residues. V was shortened by 5 bases and J by 2 bases, with 13 bases between the two germline ends. Germline CDR1 reads LNHDA; CDR2 reads SQIVND (reference sequence). The CDR3 DNA reads TGTGCCAGTAGTTCAGTAAATGAGGCTGGAAACACCATATATTTT. It translates to CASSSVNEAGNTIYF.

The chain is built from TRBV6-1 and TRBJ2-3; possibly TRBD1 or TRBD2 for D (5 bases each). The CDR3 sequence is 16 residues long. CDR1 MNHNS and CDR2 SASEGT come from the germline V gene. Trimming removed 4 bases from V and 0 bases from J, with 14 bases in between. DNA of the CDR3: TGTGCCAGCAGTGGATCCGGGACCCCTAGCACAGATACGCAGTATTTT. It translates to CASSGSGTPSTDTQYF.

The rearrangement links TRBV5-4 to TRBJ2-3; no clear D gene. The germline gives CDR1 SGHNT, CDR2 YYREEE (reference sequence). The CDR3 has 13 residues. Trimming stripped 1 base from V and 6 bases from J, with 9 bases between. CDR3 in DNA: TGTGCCAGCAGCTTGCCTCACCAGGATACGCAGTATTTT. Translation gives CASSLPHQDTQYF.

Note on this clone: Other DNA sequences in the sample encode the same CDR3. The chain recombines TRBV7-2 with TRBJ2-4; D unclear. Germline V gene lookup returns CDR1 SGHTA and CDR2 FQGNSA. The CDR3 is made up of 15 amino acids. V gave up 2 bases and J gave up 1 base, with 9 bases separating them. The CDR3 region has the DNA TGTGCCAGCAGCTTAACGGTTTTGGCCAAAAACATTCAGTACTTC. This gives the protein CASSLTVLAKNIQYF.

The table lists this clone with a few counts. This chain uses TRBV7-6 with TRBJ2-7; 11 positions agree with TRBD2. CDR1 and CDR2 (germline): SGHVS, FNYEAQ. The CDR3 has 16 residues. The trim removed 5 bases at V and 4 bases at J, leaving 10 bases unmatched. The CDR3 here is CASSTLAGGNMYEQYF. The CDR3 bases are TGTGCCAGCAGCACCTTAGCGGGAGGGAATATGTACGAGCAGTACTTC. Full variable domain (outside the CDR3, taken from reference TRBV7-6 and TRBJ2-7): GAGVSQSPRYKVTKRGQDVALRCDPISGHVSLYWYRQALGQGPEFLTYFNYEAQQDKSGLPNDRFSAERPEGSISTLTIQRTEQRDSAMYRCASSTLAGGNMYEQYFGPGTRLTVT.

J is TRBJ2-1 and V is TRBV6-4, with D uncertain. CDR1 is MRHNA and CDR2 is SNTAGT in the germline V gene. This CDR3 has 15 amino acids. V lost 5 bases and J lost 0, with 11 bases in between. In nucleotides, the CDR3 is TGTGCCAGCAGTAGTTCAGATAGCTCCTACAATGAGCAGTTCTTC. As protein: CASSSSDSSYNEQFF.

The chain combines TRBV5-1 with TRBJ2-7; the match to TRBD2 covers 14 bases. The J segment lost 4 bases and the V segment lost 3 bases, leaving 15 bases of the junction unmatched. The germline V gene has CDR1 SGHRS and CDR2 YFSETQ. The CDR3 is 19 residues long. CDR3 protein: CASSYHHGTSGSFLYEQYF. CDR3 DNA: TGCGCCAGCAGCTACCACCACGGGACTAGCGGGAGTTTTTTATACGAGCAGTACTTC.

V and J are TRBV20-1 and TRBJ1-2; no clear D gene. CDR1 is DFQATT, CDR2 SNEGSKA, per germline (reference sequence). Trimming removed 5 bases at V and 8 bases at J, with 12 bases between. This CDR3 spans 11 amino acids. CDR3 DNA: TGCAGTGCTCCCGGACCATTGGGCTACACCTTC. The encoded protein is CSAPGPLGYTF.

The chain couples TRBV18 to TRBJ2-7; 9 bases are a match to TRBD2. The junction had 12 bases not matched to a gene; V was cut back by 3 bases and J by 0 bases. This CDR3 is built from 18 residues. Germline lookup yields CDR1 KGHSH and CDR2 LQKENI. The CDR3: CASSPLQWASGASYEQYF. The CDR3 DNA reads as TGTGCCAGCTCACCGCTACAGTGGGCTAGCGGGGCCTCCTACGAGCAGTACTTC.

The chain combines TRBV7-2 with TRBJ2-3; perhaps TRBD2 as D (5 bases). V shed 4 bases and J shed 8 bases, with 19 bases lying between them. Germline assignment: CDR1 SGHTA and CDR2 FQGNSA. CDR3 length: 15 amino acids. CDR3 residues: CASSSSALVGGTQYF. The DNA for the CDR3 is TGTGCCAGCAGCTCCTCTGCACTGGTAGGAGGTACGCAGTATTTT.

V and J are TRBV7-2 and TRBJ1-2, with D possibly being TRBD1 (5 bases). The germline V and J ends were trimmed by 5 bases and 8 bases, with 12 bases remaining between them. The length of the CDR3 is 12 residues. Germline V gene lookup returns CDR1 SGHTA and CDR2 FQGNSA. CDR3 coding DNA: TGTGCCAGCAGCGCAGGGATGGAGGGCTACACCTTC. Protein: CASSAGMEGYTF.

The chain carries TRBV6-6 and TRBJ1-1; no firm D call. The germline V gene has CDR1 MNHNY and CDR2 SVGAGI (reference sequence). This CDR3 is built from 12 residues. Trimming shortened V by 5 bases and J by 0 bases, and 4 bases separated the two germline ends. The CDR3: CASSAVNTEAFF. The CDR3 region has the DNA TGTGCCAGCAGTGCTGTGAACACTGAAGCTTTCTTT.

The rearrangement links TRBV11-2 to TRBJ2-5; 7 bases match TRBD2. With 4 bases clipped from V and 4 bases from J, the junction kept 3 bases outside the gene matches. Germline V gene data show CDR1 as SGHAT and CDR2 as FQNNGV. CDR3 length equals 13 residues. CDR3 amino acids: CASSSTSVETQYF. DNA for the CDR3: TGTGCCAGCAGCTCCACTAGCGTAGAGACCCAGTACTTC.

This clone was counted many times. This sequence joins TRBV27 and TRBJ1-2; 7 bases match TRBD1. There are 13 residues in the CDR3. CDR1 MNHEY and CDR2 SMNVEV come from the germline V gene (reference sequence). V lost 2 bases, J lost 12 bases, and 9 bases stayed unmatched. The CDR3 bases are TGTGCCAGCAGTTTAGGTCCCGGCAGGGGGAACACCTTC. It codes for CASSLGPGRGNTF.

As DNA, the CDR3 is TGTGCCAGCACCGGGGACAGGGAAGAGACCCAGTACTTC. Protein sequence: CASTGDREETQYF. The genes are TRBV28 and TRBJ2-5; TRBD1 matches 9 bases. CDR1 is MDHEN and CDR2 is SYDVKM in the germline V gene. The J segment lost 3 bases and the V segment lost 7 bases, leaving 3 bases of the junction unmatched. This CDR3 is built from 13 residues. Looking up the rest from reference TRBV28 and TRBJ2-5 gives the full variable domain: DVKVTQSSRYLVKRTGEKVFLECVQDMDHENMFWYRQDPGLGLRLIYFSYDVKMKEKGDIPEGYSVSREKKERFSLILESASTNQTSMYLCASTGDREETQYFGPGTRLLVL.

The chain recombines TRBV15 with TRBJ2-7; a possible D gene is TRBD2 (6 bases). V lost 2 bases, J lost 4 bases, and 15 bases lay in between. Germline V CDR1 and CDR2: LNHNV, YYDKDF (reference sequence). The CDR3 is 15 residues long. The DNA for the CDR3 is TGTGCCACCAGCAGACCGGGACTGATGGGGTACGAGCAGTACTTC. Translating it yields CATSRPGLMGYEQYF.

The chain couples TRBV28 to TRBJ1-2; D perhaps matches TRBD1 (6 bases). V shed 10 bases and J shed 8 bases, with 29 bases lying between them. Germline CDR1 MDHEN, CDR2 SYDVKM. This CDR3 contains 16 residues. The CDR3 DNA follows: TGTGCCATCTATTTAGGAGTGGGGGCGCGTCGGGGAGGCTACACCTTC. Protein sequence: CAIYLGVGARRGGYTF.

The chain links TRBV7-9 to TRBJ1-1, with D unresolved. Germline lookup yields CDR1 SEHNR and CDR2 FQNEAQ (reference sequence). Trimming removed 0 bases at V and 7 bases at J, with 12 bases between. This CDR3 is 14 amino acids long. The DNA of the CDR3 is TGTGCCAGCAGCTTAGCGGATAGGGCCAGTGAAGCTTTCTTT. Protein sequence: CASSLADRASEAFF.

The CDR3 bases are TGTGCCAGTAAGGGGACAGCGAACACCGGGGAGCTGTTTTTT. It yields the protein CASKGTANTGELFF. This rearrangement joins TRBV19 to TRBJ2-2, with 7 bases that match TRBD1. Losses at the gene ends were 7 bases for V and 0 bases for J; bases not matched to a gene: 2. The V gene's germline CDR1 is LNHDA and CDR2 SQIVND (reference sequence). The CDR3 extends over 14 amino acids.

This clone was detected only a few times. The J gene is TRBJ1-2, the V gene TRBV27; tentative D call: TRBD1 (6 bases). The V and J ends lost 3 bases and 6 bases respectively, with 11 bases between them. The CDR3 totals 13 residues. Germline values: CDR1 MNHEY, CDR2 SMNVEV (reference sequence). The CDR3 sequence: CASSFRDKNGYTF. The CDR3 nucleotides read TGTGCCAGCAGTTTCCGGGACAAGAATGGCTACACCTTC.

This rearrangement joins TRBV6-5 to TRBJ1-2, with D perhaps matching TRBD1 (6 bases). Germline V CDR1 and CDR2: MNHEY, SVGAGI. The CDR3 totals 13 residues. V lost 4 bases to trimming and J lost 2 bases, with 8 bases between them. CDR3: CASSSTGNYGYTF. The DNA of the CDR3 is TGTGCCAGCAGTTCCACAGGGAACTATGGCTACACCTTC.

A word on this clone: One end of the junction fails to match germline, which may point to a read error. The gene calls are TRBV10-3 and TRBJ2-2; D might be TRBD2 (6 bases). Germline CDR1 is ENHRY and CDR2 is SYGVKD. This CDR3 region has 14 residues. As DNA, the CDR3 is TGTGCCAGCAGTTACTCACTAGCCAGCGGGGAGCTGTTTTTT. Protein product: CASSYSLASGELFF.

The chain joins TRBV28 to TRBJ2-6; 8 nucleotides agree with TRBD1. CDR3 size: 18 residues. V was clipped by 4 bases and J by 2 bases; unmatched bases: 10. Germline assignment: CDR1 MDHEN and CDR2 SYDVKM. The CDR3 DNA is TGTGCCAGCAGTTCCCTCGGACAGGGACTCCCTGGGGCCAACGTCCTGACTTTC. Translation: CASSSLGQGLPGANVLTF.